The 9 T cell receptor beta chains given below trace back to one sample, sequenced in a study of T cell responses to AZD1222 COVID-19 vaccine. The table came from immunoSEQ multiplex PCR; TCRdb's copy has only in-frame clones and leaves some out. The sample lists roughly 91,000 clones, about 90% occurring once. Sample: peripheral blood, taken on day 0 of AZD1222 vaccination. All receptors derive from an adult in good health.

The V gene is TRBV7-9, the J gene TRBJ1-4; a possible D gene is TRBD1 (6 bases). CDR3 length: 16 amino acids. Trimming cost V 3 bases and J 5 bases, with 16 bases left between them. Germline CDR1 and CDR2: SEHNR and FQNEAQ (reference sequence). CDR3 nucleotides: TGTGCCAGCAGCTTTTCGGACGAGGGGGTAAATGAAAAACTGTTTTTT. Its translation is CASSFSDEGVNEKLFF.

The chain uses TRBV6-5 and TRBJ1-4; 7 nucleotides align to TRBD1. The V gene's germline CDR1 is MNHEY and CDR2 SVGAGI. The length of the CDR3 is 14 residues. The ends lost 6 bases at V and 4 bases at J; junction bases unmatched: 5. CDR3 in DNA: TGTGCCAGCAGAACCGGGACAGATAATGAAAAACTGTTTTTT. It is translated as CASRTGTDNEKLFF.

The chain links TRBV7-8 to TRBJ2-3; unclear D gene. Germline CDR1 is SGHVS and CDR2 is FQNEAQ. Trimming shortened V by 2 bases and J by 0 bases, and 12 bases separated the two germline ends. This CDR3 comprises 16 residues. As DNA, the CDR3 is TGTGCCAGCAGCTTATCCCCTAGTGCGAGCACAGATACGCAGTATTTT. This translates into CASSLSPSASTDTQYF.

With regard to this clone: Distinct nucleotide sequences in the sample also encode this CDR3. The V call is TRBV11-3, the J call TRBJ2-3; 8 bases agree with TRBD2. V dropped 5 bases and J dropped 3; count of bases not matched to a gene: 7. CDR1 SGHNT and CDR2 YENEEA come from the germline V gene. The CDR3 consists of 15 residues. DNA of the CDR3: TGTGCCAGCAGCCCCGGCGGGGGGCCTACAGATACGCAGTATTTT. Protein product: CASSPGGGPTDTQYF.

V is TRBV2 and J is TRBJ1-4; the match to TRBD1 covers 9 bases. With V trimmed by 5 bases and J by 7 bases, 11 bases remained unmatched. Germline V CDR1 and CDR2: SNHLY, FYNNEI. The CDR3 consists of 16 residues. CDR3 loop: CASSFGQGRFGEKLFF. The DNA for the CDR3 is TGTGCCAGCAGTTTTGGACAGGGGAGATTTGGTGAAAAACTGTTTTTT. Drawing the rest from reference TRBV2 and TRBJ1-4, the complete variable domain is EPEVTQTPSHQVTQMGQEVILRCVPISNHLYFYWYRQILGQKVEFLVSFYNNEISEKSEIFDDQFSVERPDGSNFTLKIRSTKLEDSAMYFCASSFGQGRFGEKLFFGSGTQLSVL.

This clone was seen a single time. The chain combines TRBV29-1 with TRBJ2-3; D unresolved. The CDR3 is made up of 12 amino acids. The germline gives CDR1 SQVTM, CDR2 ANQGSEA. Trimming left V 4 bases short and J 6 bases short, with 11 bases between. This CDR3 reads CSVVGRPDTQYF. Written as DNA, the CDR3 is TGCAGCGTTGTTGGCCGACCTGATACGCAGTATTTT.

The chain's CDR3 is CASSLGPSGNTIYF. In nucleotides, the CDR3 is TGTGCCAGCAGTTTGGGGCCCTCTGGAAACACCATATATTTT. The chain joins TRBV6-1 to TRBJ1-3, with a weak D call TRBD1 (5 bases). Germline V CDR1 and CDR2: MNHNS, SASEGT. There are 14 residues in the CDR3. Between the trimmed V and J ends, which lost 5 bases and 0 bases, there was a span of 8 bases.

The rearrangement links TRBV5-5 to TRBJ2-7; 8 bases line up with TRBD1. This CDR3 region has 15 residues. Germline loops: CDR1 SGHKS, CDR2 YYEKEE (reference sequence). The V segment lost 0 bases and the J segment 5 bases; nucleotides outside the gene matches: 7. This CDR3 is CASSLGVQGADEQYF. The CDR3 DNA reads TGTGCCAGCAGCTTGGGAGTCCAGGGGGCTGACGAGCAGTACTTC.

V is TRBV3-1 (or the pseudogene TRBV3-2) and J is TRBJ1-2; TRBD1 might be the D (5 bases). Germline CDR1 LGHDT, CDR2 YNNKEL (reference sequence). V was clipped by 7 bases and J by 8 bases, with 20 bases between them. The CDR3 has 14 residues. CDR3 amino acids: CASTSAGGAWGYTF. The CDR3 bases are TGTGCCAGCACCAGCGCGGGAGGGGCTTGGGGCTACACCTTC.